Described below is a single T cell receptor beta chain sequence and its context. The same CDR3 also results from other DNA sequences found in this sample. This entry belongs to a study of blood T cell repertoires in COVID-19. Study information: Specimens from acute and convalescent COVID-19 originated in the United States, Italy and Spain. T cells, B-cell-depleted T cells, or PBMCs supplied cDNA or gDNA.

Study processing details: Reference gene primer amplification yielded estimated nucleated cell counts. Profiled with immunoSEQ multiplex PCR; TCRdb holds only in-frame clones, not every one. That table supplies the V and J calls and clone size; D and trimming were determined from the DNA. The sample yields some 670,000 clones, 90% seen once. CDR3 length equals 14 residues. Germline-derived CDR1 and CDR2 are LGHNA and YNFKEQ. V shed 0 bases and J shed 0 bases, with 6 bases lying between them. The chain carries TRBV4-2 and TRBJ2-7; D gene unclear. The TCR comes from a woman aged 18-29 years with acute or convalescent COVID-19. The sample taken for sequencing was peripheral blood. As DNA, the CDR3 is TGTGCCAGCAGCCAAGATCCTAGCTCCTACGAGCAGTACTTC. It encodes CASSQDPSSYEQYF.